This T cell receptor (beta chain) originates from a study of blood T cell repertoires in COVID-19. Background on the study: Some COVID-19 samples were acute and others convalescent; all came from the United States, Italy and Spain.

Method: immunoSEQ multiplex PCR; TCRdb's copy keeps in-frame clones and lacks some. The sample holds 65,000 to 85,000 clones, 80% to 90% seen once. CDR1 is LGHNA, CDR2 YNFKEQ, per germline. The V and J ends lost 1 base and 8 bases, in that order; junction bases with no gene match: 8. The CDR3 length is 15 residues. The sequenced sample consisted of peripheral blood. The chain uses TRBV4-2 and TRBJ2-1, with 7 bases that match TRBD1. This clonotype originated in a young woman with acute or convalescent COVID-19. Written as DNA, the CDR3 is TGTGCCAGCAGCCAAGTAAGACAGGGTGACGATGAGCAGTTCTTC. It is translated as CASSQVRQGDDEQFF.